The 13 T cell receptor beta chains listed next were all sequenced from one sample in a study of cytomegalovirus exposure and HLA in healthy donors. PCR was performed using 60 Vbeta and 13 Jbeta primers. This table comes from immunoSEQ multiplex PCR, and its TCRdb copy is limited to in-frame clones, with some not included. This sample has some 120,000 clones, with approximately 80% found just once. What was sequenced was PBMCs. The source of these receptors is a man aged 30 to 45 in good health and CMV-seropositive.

CDR3 DNA: TGTGCCAGCTCACCTGAAGGACAGGGTAATGAAAAACTGTTTTTT. Its protein product is CASSPEGQGNEKLFF. The rearrangement links TRBV18 to TRBJ1-4, with TRBD1 identical over 8 bases. Per germline, CDR1 KGHSH and CDR2 LQKENI. This CDR3 spans 15 amino acids. V was pared by 3 bases and J by 4 bases, with 4 bases of the junction left unmatched.

The DNA of the CDR3 is TGTGCCAGCAGTTACACCCCGGACACATACGAGCAGTACTTC. Encoded protein: CASSYTPDTYEQYF. V and J are TRBV6-5 and TRBJ2-7; possibly TRBD1 for D (5 bases). Germline CDR1 reads MNHEY; CDR2 reads SVGAGI. The V and J ends lost 2 bases and 4 bases respectively, with 12 bases between them. The CDR3 totals 14 residues.

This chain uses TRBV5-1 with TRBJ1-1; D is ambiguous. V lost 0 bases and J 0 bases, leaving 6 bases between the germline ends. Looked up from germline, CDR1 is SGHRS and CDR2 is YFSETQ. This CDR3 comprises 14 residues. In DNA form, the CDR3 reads TGCGCCAGCAGCTTGGCCGGGATGAACACTGAAGCTTTCTTT. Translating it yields CASSLAGMNTEAFF.

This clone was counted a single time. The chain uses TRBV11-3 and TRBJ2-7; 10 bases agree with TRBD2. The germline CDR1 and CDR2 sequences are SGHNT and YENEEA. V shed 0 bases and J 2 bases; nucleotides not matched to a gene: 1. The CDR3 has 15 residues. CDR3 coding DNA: TGTGCCAGCAGCTTAGACAGCGGGAGGGCCTACGAGCAGTACTTC. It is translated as CASSLDSGRAYEQYF.

The CDR3 region has the DNA TGTGCCAGCAGCTTAGCGCGTGGGACAGCCATCTCTGGGGCCAACGTCCTGACTTTC. It translates to CASSLARGTAISGANVLTF. The rearrangement links TRBV11-1 to TRBJ2-6; 7 nucleotides align to TRBD1. V was pared by 0 bases and J by 0 bases, with 8 bases of the junction left unmatched. This CDR3 has 19 amino acids. Germline CDR1 and CDR2: SGHAT and FQDESV (reference sequence).

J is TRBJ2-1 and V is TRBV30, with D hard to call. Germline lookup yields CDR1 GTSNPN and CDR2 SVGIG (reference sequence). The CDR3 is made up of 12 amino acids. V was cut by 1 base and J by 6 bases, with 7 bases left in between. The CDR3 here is CAWSETSNEQFF. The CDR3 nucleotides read TGTGCCTGGAGTGAAACGAGCAATGAGCAGTTCTTC.

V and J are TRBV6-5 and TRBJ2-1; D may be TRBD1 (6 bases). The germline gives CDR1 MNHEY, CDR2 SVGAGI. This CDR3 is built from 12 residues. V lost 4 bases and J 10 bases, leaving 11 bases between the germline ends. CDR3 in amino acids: CASSFRGTEQFF. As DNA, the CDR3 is TGTGCCAGCAGTTTTAGAGGGACAGAGCAGTTCTTC.

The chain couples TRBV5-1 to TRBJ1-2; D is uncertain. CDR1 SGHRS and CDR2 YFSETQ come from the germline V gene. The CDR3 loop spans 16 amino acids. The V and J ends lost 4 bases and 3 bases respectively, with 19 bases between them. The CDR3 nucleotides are TGCGCCAGCAGCCGAACCCAATCGGGGTCTGACTATGGCTACACCTTC. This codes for CASSRTQSGSDYGYTF.

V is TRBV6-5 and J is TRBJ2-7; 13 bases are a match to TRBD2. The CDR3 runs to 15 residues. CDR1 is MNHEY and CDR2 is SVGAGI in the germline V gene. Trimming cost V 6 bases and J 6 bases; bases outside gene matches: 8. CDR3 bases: TGTGCCAGCAGCAGCGGACTAGCGGGAGCACGCGAGCAGTACTTC. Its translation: CASSSGLAGAREQYF.

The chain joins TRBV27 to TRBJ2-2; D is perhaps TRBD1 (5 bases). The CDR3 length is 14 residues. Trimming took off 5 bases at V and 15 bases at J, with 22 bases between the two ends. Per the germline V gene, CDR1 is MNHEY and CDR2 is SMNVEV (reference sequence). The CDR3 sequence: CASSLIQVGRGMFF. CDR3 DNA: TGTGCCAGCAGTCTAATACAGGTGGGGCGTGGGATGTTTTTT.

CDR3 loop: CASSLGSLDRAYEQYF. CDR3 DNA sequence: TGCGCCAGCAGCTTGGGAAGTCTGGACAGAGCCTACGAGCAGTACTTC. The chain recombines TRBV5-1 with TRBJ2-7, with D perhaps TRBD1 (6 bases). Germline lookup yields CDR1 SGHRS and CDR2 YFSETQ. V lost 0 bases and J lost 2, with 15 bases in between. The CDR3 consists of 16 residues.

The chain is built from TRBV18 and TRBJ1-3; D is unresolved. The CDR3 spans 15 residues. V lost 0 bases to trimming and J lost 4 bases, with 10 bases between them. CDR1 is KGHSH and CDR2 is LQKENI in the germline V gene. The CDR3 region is CASSPPAAPGNTIYF. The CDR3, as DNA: TGTGCCAGCTCACCACCTGCGGCTCCGGGAAACACCATATATTTT.

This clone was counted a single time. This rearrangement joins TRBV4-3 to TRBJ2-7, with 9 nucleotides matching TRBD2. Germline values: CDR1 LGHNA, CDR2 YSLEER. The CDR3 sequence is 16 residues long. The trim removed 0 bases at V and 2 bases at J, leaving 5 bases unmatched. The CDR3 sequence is CASSQEGVAGAYEQYF. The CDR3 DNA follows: TGCGCCAGCAGCCAAGAAGGGGTAGCGGGAGCCTACGAGCAGTACTTC.